Listed below are T cell receptor beta chains from one sample, sequenced in a study of identical twins. TCRdb reanalysed the 5' RACE reads using MiXCR and keeps one entry per CDR3 protein. The sample has approximately 1.8 million distinct CDR3 sequences; around a third are singletons. Material: cord blood. The source is a newborn girl in good health. CDR3s include the opening cysteine and the closing phenylalanine or tryptophan. D genes are given only for firm matches. Clone size is shown for a subset of rows, as once, few, many or a class of expanded clone.

size	V	D	J	CDR3	DNA
few	TRBV6-5	TRBD2	TRBJ2-2	CASSYSISGRAGTGELFF	TGTGCCAGCAGTTACTCGATTAGCGGGAGGGCCGGCACCGGGGAGCTGTTTTTT
many	TRBV3-1	NA	TRBJ2-7	CASSQVGISYEQYF	TGTGCCAGCAGCCAAGTAGGTATCTCCTACGAGCAGTACTTC
many	TRBV24-1	TRBD2	TRBJ2-3	CATSVLSGRGTDTQYF	TGTGCCACCAGTGTCCTGAGCGGGAGGGGCACAGATACGCAGTATTTT
few	TRBV20-1	TRBD2	TRBJ2-1	CSARGLAARDEQFF	TGCAGTGCTAGAGGCCTAGCGGCTAGGGATGAGCAGTTCTTC
few	TRBV5-1	NA	TRBJ2-1	CASSQGQTYNEQFF	TGCGCCAGCAGCCAAGGACAGACCTACAATGAGCAGTTCTTC
NA	TRBV5-6	NA	TRBJ1-5	CASSSGFSQPQHF	TGTGCCAGCAGCTCAGGATTCAGTCAGCCCCAGCATTTT
once	TRBV28	TRBD1	TRBJ2-2	CASDRDRDLNTGELFF	TGTGCCAGCGACCGGGACAGGGATTTGAACACCGGGGAGCTGTTTTTT
NA	TRBV20-1	TRBD2	TRBJ2-1	CIYTGTSGRESYNEQFF	TGCATTTACACCGGGACTAGCGGGAGGGAGTCCTACAATGAGCAGTTCTTC
NA	TRBV9	TRBD1	TRBJ2-1	CASSPRYRGEQFF	TGTGCCAGCAGCCCTAGATACAGGGGTGAGCAGTTCTTC
NA	TRBV20-1	TRBD2	TRBJ2-1	CSARDFSGRVDEQFF	TGCAGTGCTAGAGATTTCAGCGGGAGGGTCGATGAGCAGTTCTTC
NA	TRBV19	TRBD2	TRBJ2-7	CASSIVLAASYEQYF	TGTGCCAGTAGTATAGTCCTAGCGGCCTCCTACGAGCAGTACTTC
NA	TRBV2	TRBD1	TRBJ1-2	CASSEGDREGYGYTF	TGTGCCAGCAGTGAAGGGGACAGGGAGGGGTATGGCTACACCTTC
NA	TRBV5-1	TRBD1	TRBJ1-1	CASSGGTGRLTEAFF	TGCGCCAGCAGCGGGGGGACAGGGAGGCTTACTGAAGCTTTCTTT
NA	TRBV20-1	NA	TRBJ2-1	CSPNKIWDRRLARDEQFF	TGCAGTCCCAACAAAATCTGGGACAGGCGACTAGCGAGGGATGAGCAGTTCTTC
few	TRBV30	TRBD2	TRBJ2-3	CAWSLAGGPSTDTQYF	TGTGCCTGGTCCCTAGCGGGGGGACCTAGCACAGATACGCAGTATTTT
NA	TRBV28	NA	TRBJ1-2	CASSLIRGADYGYTF	TGTGCCAGCAGTTTAATTCGGGGGGCTGACTATGGCTACACCTTC